This TCR beta chain was documented in a study of tumor and adjacent non-tumor tissue in lung cancer. Study in general: The patients, 10 men and a handful of women, were about 31 to 80 with stage I to III disease.

Of note for this clonotype: Relative to the germline gene, one junction end is altered; a read error may explain this.

No cell sorting was done before RNA was extracted from the tissue. Three rounds of nested PCR, following a modified ARM-PCR protocol, produced the TCRbeta library. A single record per CDR3 protein comes from TCRdb applying MiXCR to the multiplex PCR reads. The sample carries more than 70,000 distinct CDR3 sequences, about three fifths recorded once. The clonotype originates from a man between 65 and 79 years old with non-small cell lung cancer. Sequencing input: lung tumor tissue.

The CDR3 DNA is TGTGCTAGCATCTTCGGGCCCTCAGGGACAGATACGCAGTATTTT. This translates into CASIFGPSGTDTQYF. The chain is built from TRBV5-6 and TRBJ2-3; TRBD1 is a possible D gene (5 bases). CDR1 is SGHDT and CDR2 is YYEEEE in the germline V gene. This CDR3 is 15 amino acids long.